This T cell receptor (beta chain) was sequenced during a study of Graves' ophthalmopathy and Graves' hyperthyroidism. The CDR3 runs 17 residues. The V gene's germline CDR1 is SQVTM and CDR2 ANQGSEA. V dropped 4 bases and J dropped 2 bases, with 18 bases sitting between them. Ten or more counts support this clonotype. RNA transcripts yielded amplified TCR beta CDR3 regions. The first-round RT-PCR employed HTBI primers together with the Qiagen OneStep RT-PCR kit. A multiplex PCR was then performed as the second round. Each CDR3 protein is one row after TCRdb ran MiXCR on the multiplex PCR reads. Among over a million distinct CDR3 sequences listed, approximately 35% were seen once.

The sequencing sample was made of peripheral blood or thyroid tissue (not recorded which). The J gene is TRBJ2-6, the V gene TRBV29-1; D remains unclear. The sequence came from an adult man with Graves' hyperthyroidism. DNA for the CDR3: TGCAGCGTTGTGGAGACGGCCCGATCCGCTGGGGCCAACGTCCTGACTTTC. Translating gives CSVVETARSAGANVLTF. Together with reference TRBV29-1 and TRBJ2-6, the CDR3 gives the full variable domain: SAVISQKPSRDICQRGTSLTIQCQVDSQVTMMFWYRQQPGQSLTLIATANQGSEATYESGFVIDKFPISRPNLTFSTLTVSNMSPEDSSIYLCSVVETARSAGANVLTFGAGSRLTVL.